The T cell receptor (beta chain) described here comes from a study of blood T cell repertoires in COVID-19. As for the study in general: Nucleic acid was either cDNA or gDNA, and it came from T cells, B-cell-depleted T cells, or PBMCs.

V trimming: 5 bases; J trimming: 1 base; junction bases outside the gene matches: 7. Germline V lookup: CDR1 SGDLS, CDR2 YYNGEE. The CDR3 covers 15 residues. Study processing details: Amplification of reference gene primers provided the estimated nucleated cell counts. The table came from immunoSEQ multiplex PCR; TCRdb's copy has only in-frame clones and leaves some out. The V and J calls and the clone size are those of that table, but D and trimming were determined from the DNA. The sample lists tens of thousands of clones; roughly 80% were seen once. The sequenced sample consisted of peripheral blood. This chain uses TRBV9 with TRBJ2-7, with 9 nucleotides matching TRBD1. The origin of this receptor is a human donor in a cohort sampled during active COVID-19. Here the CDR3 DNA reads TGTGCCAGCAGTGCCCTGGGACAGGGATCCTACGAGCAGTACTTC. This gives the protein CASSALGQGSYEQYF.